The present T cell receptor beta chain was sequenced within a study of cytomegalovirus exposure and HLA in healthy donors. While unrecorded immune exposures were likely, the donors were nominally healthy when sampled. Researchers ran the PCR with 60 Vbeta and 13 Jbeta primers. Clones were sequenced by immunoSEQ multiplex PCR, and TCRdb holds only the in-frame ones, with some missing. The data hold 180,000 or so clones, with just over 75% observed a single time. Study outcomes and limitations: Several top significant clusters appeared, in a later analysis, to be linked to common viral pathogens.

In regard to this clone: The antigen is unknown.

V shed 1 base and J shed 0 bases, with 7 bases lying between them. The germline V gene encodes CDR1 LNHNV and CDR2 YYDKDF (reference sequence). This CDR3 is built from 14 residues. V and J are TRBV15 and TRBJ2-7; D is possibly TRBD2 (6 bases). The source of this sequence is a woman aged 60-70 years in good health and CMV-seropositive. Specimen: PBMCs. The CDR3 is CATSRVGSSYEQYF. In DNA form, the CDR3 reads TGTGCCACCAGCAGAGTCGGGAGCTCCTACGAGCAGTACTTC.